Below, 20 T cell receptor beta chains from the same sample are listed, as sequenced in a study of vaccination and CD4 T cells after COVID-19. These TCRs are of unknown antigen specificity. Treatment of the sample: approximately nine-day PBMC culture with coronavirus spike peptide pools or control peptides (ViraFEST assay). Oncomine TCR Beta short-read sequencing was applied to DNA from cultured CD4+ T cells. TCRdb ran MiXCR on the PCR reads and lists one entry per CDR3 protein. The sample shows thousands of distinct CDR3 sequences, over 60% of them seen only once. Sequenced input: CD4+ T cells from blood, cultured in vitro. These receptors originate from a human donor who had recovered from COVID-19.

The chain is built from TRBV19 and TRBJ1-2; 7 positions match TRBD1. Per germline, CDR1 LNHDA and CDR2 SQIVND (reference sequence). The CDR3 is 13 amino acids. V dropped 6 bases and J dropped 3; count of bases not matched to a gene: 4. The CDR3 loop is CASSETGYYGYTF. The CDR3 bases are TGTGCCAGTAGCGAGACAGGGTACTATGGCTACACCTTC.

The chain links TRBV27 to TRBJ2-2, with 12 bases that match TRBD2. CDR3 length: 16 residues. With V trimmed by 7 bases and J by 5 bases, 8 bases remained unmatched. The germline V gene has CDR1 MNHEY and CDR2 SMNVEV (reference sequence). The CDR3 DNA sequence: TGTGCCAGCATCCTAGCGGGAGGGCCAGGGACCGGGGAGCTGTTTTTT. This translates into CASILAGGPGTGELFF.

The chain is built from TRBV11-2 and TRBJ2-7; D unclear. V shed 5 bases and J shed 0 bases, with 11 bases lying between them. The germline V gene encodes CDR1 SGHAT and CDR2 FQNNGV. This CDR3 spans 14 amino acids. CDR3 DNA: TGTGCCAGCAGCCTGTACTTGAGCTCCTACGAGCAGTACTTC. Its protein product is CASSLYLSSYEQYF.

The chain is built from TRBV6-1 and TRBJ2-1, with TRBD2 matching over 7 bases. Germline V lookup: CDR1 MNHNS, CDR2 SASEGT. The CDR3 loop spans 14 amino acids. Trimming removed 11 bases from V and 0 bases from J; junction bases left unmatched: 7. CDR3 nucleotides: TGTGCCTCCTTAGCGGGCAACTCCTACAATGAGCAGTTCTTC. Translating it yields CASLAGNSYNEQFF.

The count of this clonotype is one. V gene TRBV20-1 combines with J gene TRBJ2-2; 7 bases are shared with TRBD2. Germline V CDR1 and CDR2: DFQATT, SNEGSKA (reference sequence). The CDR3 has 14 residues. Losses at the gene ends were 4 bases for V and 4 bases for J; bases not matched to a gene: 6. The CDR3 region has the DNA TGCAGTGCTATGCGGGCGGGAGCCACCGGGGAGCTGTTTTTT. Its protein product is CSAMRAGATGELFF.

V is TRBV10-3 and J is TRBJ2-3; D may be TRBD1 (6 bases). Germline CDR1 is ENHRY and CDR2 is SYGVKD. Trimming removed 5 bases from V and 0 bases from J, with 15 bases in between. This CDR3 comprises 16 residues. In DNA, the CDR3 is TGTGCCATCAGTACTACAGGGCGTGCTAGCACAGATACGCAGTATTTT. Amino acids: CAISTTGRASTDTQYF.

This clonotype showed up just a few times. This rearrangement joins TRBV6-5 to TRBJ1-6, with 8 bases identical to TRBD1. CDR3 length equals 18 residues. CDR1 and CDR2 (germline): MNHEY, SVGAGI. The V gene end was trimmed by 0 bases and the J gene end by 7 bases; junction bases not matched to a gene: 11. This CDR3 is CASSYSIVGQGRNSPLHF. Written as DNA, the CDR3 is TGTGCCAGCAGTTACTCGATAGTCGGACAGGGACGAAATTCACCCCTCCACTTT.

This chain connects TRBV2 to TRBJ1-2, with D maybe TRBD1 (5 bases). Germline CDR1 SNHLY, CDR2 FYNNEI. The CDR3 is 15 amino acids. Deletions cut 6 bases from V and 4 bases from J, with 18 bases between. The CDR3 coding sequence is TGTGCCAGCAGCTCGGAGGAGGGACGGATCTATGGCTACACCTTC. Translated: CASSSEEGRIYGYTF.

The chain is built from TRBV5-8 and TRBJ1-3; D remains unclear. The CDR3 covers 12 residues. Trimming took off 3 bases at V and 7 bases at J, with 8 bases between the two ends. Per the germline V gene, CDR1 is SGHTS and CDR2 is YDEGEE. The chain's CDR3 is CASSWGVNTIYF. As DNA, the CDR3 is TGTGCCAGCAGCTGGGGAGTTAACACCATATATTTT.

The table lists this clonotype with a count of one. The chain uses TRBV28 and TRBJ2-7; D possibly uses TRBD1 or TRBD2 (5 bases each). This CDR3 spans 17 amino acids. V lost 5 bases, J lost 0 bases, and 20 bases lay in between. Looked up from germline, CDR1 is MDHEN and CDR2 is SYDVKM. CDR3 coding DNA: TGTGCCAGCAGTCCGACAAGTCTAGGGGACCCCTCCTACGAGCAGTACTTC. This encodes CASSPTSLGDPSYEQYF.

This clonotype showed up just once. The rearrangement joins TRBV20-1 to TRBJ1-6, with TRBD1 matching 9 bases. Per the germline V gene, CDR1 is DFQATT and CDR2 is SNEGSKA (reference sequence). The V segment lost 6 bases and the J segment 7 bases; nucleotides outside the gene matches: 10. This CDR3 is 15 amino acids long. In DNA form, the CDR3 reads TGCAGTGCACACCCGGGACAGGGTGGGAATTCACCCCTCCACTTT. It codes for CSAHPGQGGNSPLHF.

The chain is built from TRBV28 and TRBJ2-2; no clear D. V was clipped by 6 bases and J by 5 bases, with 10 bases between them. Germline CDR1 MDHEN, CDR2 SYDVKM. The CDR3 runs to 13 residues. The CDR3 spells CASSLGWTGELFF. Here the CDR3 DNA reads TGTGCCAGCAGCCTAGGGTGGACCGGGGAGCTGTTTTTT.

V usage is TRBV14 and J usage is TRBJ1-6; D is undetermined. Germline V CDR1 and CDR2: SGHDN, FVKESK. The CDR3 length is 14 residues. V lost 1 base and J 7 bases, leaving 8 bases between the germline ends. This CDR3 is CASSQVIGNSPLHF. The DNA of the CDR3 is TGTGCCAGCAGCCAAGTCATTGGGAATTCACCCCTCCACTTT.

In its sample, this clonotype was seen a few times. One end of the junction is discordant with germline, which a read error may explain. This rearrangement joins TRBV19 to TRBJ1-2, with TRBD1 matching over 8 bases. CDR1 and CDR2 (germline): LNHDA, SQIVND (reference sequence). The CDR3 runs 15 residues. The CDR3 region has the DNA TGTGCCAGTAGCATAGCCCTGGGACAGGACTATGGCTACACCTTC. Protein sequence: CASSIALGQDYGYTF.

V is TRBV10-1 and J is TRBJ2-1; TRBD2 matches 10 bases. The CDR3 length is 19 residues. Germline assignment: CDR1 WNHNN and CDR2 SYGVQD (reference sequence). The V and J ends lost 2 bases and 5 bases, in that order; junction bases with no gene match: 15. The CDR3 is CASSEVGPPGAGGHNEQFF. Written as DNA, the CDR3 is TGCGCCAGCAGTGAGGTTGGCCCCCCGGGAGCGGGGGGGCACAATGAGCAGTTCTTC.

V usage is TRBV24-1 and J usage is TRBJ2-7, with 9 bases aligning to TRBD1. V shed 4 bases, J shed 3 bases, and the junction held 6 bases outside the gene matches. This CDR3 comprises 15 residues. Germline V lookup: CDR1 KGHDR, CDR2 SFDVKD. The CDR3 protein is CATSEGDRVLYEQYF. The CDR3 DNA is TGTGCCACCAGTGAGGGGGACAGGGTGCTCTACGAGCAGTACTTC.

The chain has TRBV6-5 and TRBJ2-3, with TRBD2 matching over 9 bases. The V gene's germline CDR1 is MNHEY and CDR2 SVGAGI. V lost 0 bases to trimming and J lost 1 base; unmatched junction nucleotides: 2. The CDR3 sequence is 16 residues long. The CDR3 DNA reads TGTGCCAGCAGTTACTCTGGCGGGAGGGGCACAGATACGCAGTATTTT. Residues: CASSYSGGRGTDTQYF.

The rearrangement joins TRBV20-1 to TRBJ2-1; TRBD2 matches 15 bases. This CDR3 has 17 amino acids. Trimming removed 0 bases from V and 7 bases from J; junction bases left unmatched: 7. In germline, CDR1 is DFQATT, CDR2 SNEGSKA (reference sequence). CDR3 coding DNA: TGCAGTGCTAGAGATCCGTGGACTAGCGGGAGGGCGAATGAGCAGTTCTTC. The encoded protein is CSARDPWTSGRANEQFF.

The genes are TRBV6-1 and TRBJ2-1; the D gene is possibly TRBD2 (5 bases). The CDR3 is 15 amino acids. The germline V gene encodes CDR1 MNHNS and CDR2 SASEGT. Between the trimmed V and J ends, which lost 6 bases and 4 bases, there was a span of 16 bases. In nucleotides, the CDR3 is TGTGCCAGCAGACCGGACCGTGACTATTACAATGAGCAGTTCTTC. Translating it yields CASRPDRDYYNEQFF.

This clonotype was found a few times. The chain couples TRBV19 to TRBJ2-7; D possibly corresponds to TRBD2 (6 bases). The CDR3 contains 15 residues. The V end was cut by 3 bases, the J end by 2 bases, with 14 bases between. Germline V gives CDR1 LNHDA, CDR2 SQIVND (reference sequence). CDR3 loop: CASSIAFGGTYEQYF. The CDR3 DNA reads TGTGCCAGTAGTATCGCCTTCGGGGGAACCTACGAGCAGTACTTC.